These 30 T cell receptor beta chains originate from one sample sequenced in a study of blood T cells in healthy people across ages. Primed by a sample-barcoded 5' primer and a J-beta primer mix, a second PCR proceeded for roughly 7 to 11 cycles. One entry per CDR3 protein, called by TCRdb with MiXCR from the 5' RACE reads. The sample carries about 800,000 distinct CDR3 sequences, around 25% recorded once. The same sample was also studied in work on T cells of mothers and their children.

The sequencing input was blood. All receptors come from a boy younger than 18 in good health.

There are a few counts of this clonotype. The V and J genes are TRBV15 and TRBJ2-5; 11 nucleotides align to TRBD2. Matching the DNA end better, TRBJ2-7 makes the J call doubtful. Germline V gene sequence: CDR1 LNHNV, CDR2 YYDKDF (reference sequence). The CDR3 is 15 residues long. This chain's CDR3 is CATSRGLAGGYEQYF. The CDR3 DNA sequence: TGTGCCACCAGCAGAGGGCTAGCGGGGGGCTACGAGCAGTACTTC.

This clonotype was observed a few times. The V and J genes are TRBV20-1 and TRBJ1-4, with D possibly matching TRBD1 (6 bases). V lost 2 bases, J lost 8 bases, and 18 bases lay in between. The CDR3 is 15 amino acids. CDR1 and CDR2 (germline): DFQATT, SNEGSKA (reference sequence). The CDR3 spells CSARLWGEGVEKLFF. The CDR3 bases are TGCAGTGCTAGACTTTGGGGGGAGGGGGTCGAAAAACTGTTTTTT.

The table lists this clonotype with a few counts. The V gene is TRBV6-4, the J gene TRBJ2-1; TRBD2 aligns across 12 bases. The CDR3 sequence is 18 residues long. The V gene end was trimmed by 5 bases and the J gene end by 7 bases; junction bases not matched to a gene: 15. From germline, CDR1 is MRHNA and CDR2 SNTAGT. Here the CDR3 reads CASSPGLAGLSLGNEQFF. The CDR3 DNA follows: TGTGCCAGCAGTCCCGGACTAGCGGGGCTTTCACTGGGGAATGAGCAGTTCTTC.

The chain couples TRBV12-3 or TRBV12-4 to TRBJ2-5, with D perhaps matching TRBD2 (5 bases). CDR3 size: 16 residues. V lost 2 bases and J lost 5, with 18 bases in between. The CDR3 DNA reads as TGTGCCAGCAGTTTAATCTGGGAGTTGGGGTCGGAGACCCAGTACTTC. Protein: CASSLIWELGSETQYF.

The V gene is TRBV7-6, the J gene TRBJ1-5; the D gene is possibly TRBD1 (5 bases). Trimming took 1 base from V and 3 from J, leaving 13 bases between them. The CDR3 extends over 16 amino acids. In germline, CDR1 is SGHVS, CDR2 FNYEAQ. The CDR3: CASSLDTAGHNQPQHF. The DNA of the CDR3 is TGTGCCAGCAGCTTAGATACTGCGGGGCACAATCAGCCCCAGCATTTT.

This sequence joins TRBV6-1 and TRBJ1-4; 9 bases are shared with TRBD1. This CDR3 spans 15 amino acids. Germline CDR1 and CDR2: MNHNS and SASEGT. Losses at the gene ends were 2 bases for V and 7 bases for J; bases not matched to a gene: 5. In DNA, the CDR3 is TGTGCCAGCAGTGAAAGTGGGACAGGGAGTGAAAAACTGTTTTTT. This codes for CASSESGTGSEKLFF.

The chain carries TRBV28 and TRBJ2-5; no clear D gene. TRBJ2-7 matches the DNA end more closely, so the J call is doubtful. Germline assignment: CDR1 MDHEN and CDR2 SYDVKM. CDR3 size: 13 residues. CDR3 bases: TGTGCCAGCAGCGGCCCTCGGAACTACGAGCAGTACTTC. It is translated as CASSGPRNYEQYF.

This clonotype turned up a few times. The chain has TRBV28 and TRBJ2-7; D is undetermined. This CDR3 region has 13 residues. Trimming took 3 bases from V and 9 from J, leaving 15 bases between them. Per germline, CDR1 MDHEN and CDR2 SYDVKM. CDR3 DNA: TGTGCCAGCAGTTTTGAGGATCCCTCCGGGCAGTACTTC. Translation: CASSFEDPSGQYF.

The chain combines TRBV20-1 with TRBJ2-5; the D is unclear. Per the germline V gene, CDR1 is DFQATT and CDR2 is SNEGSKA (reference sequence). The CDR3 length is 13 residues. V lost 2 bases and J lost 5, with 12 bases in between. The CDR3 protein is CSARFSSAETQYF. The CDR3 nucleotides read TGCAGTGCTAGATTCTCTAGTGCGGAGACCCAGTACTTC.

The V and J genes are TRBV5-1 and TRBJ1-4; 7 bases agree with TRBD1. The V and J ends lost 4 bases and 7 bases, in that order; junction bases with no gene match: 4. This CDR3 spans 13 amino acids. CDR1 and CDR2 (germline): SGHRS, YFSETQ. CDR3 nucleotide sequence: TGCGCCAGCAGCCGAGGGACAGCTGAAAAACTGTTTTTT. It codes for CASSRGTAEKLFF.

This chain connects TRBV12-3 or TRBV12-4 to TRBJ2-4; no clear D. The assigned J gene may be wrong: the sequence end matches TRBJ2-5 better. There are 8 residues in the CDR3. CDR3 nucleotide sequence: TGTGCCAGCAGGACCCAGTACTTC. Its translation is CASRTQYF.

This chain connects TRBV20-1 to TRBJ1-2, with D hard to call. This CDR3 comprises 11 residues. V shed 1 base and J shed 4 bases, with 4 bases lying between them. CDR1 and CDR2 from the germline V gene are DFQATT and SNEGSKA (reference sequence). CDR3 DNA sequence: TGCAGTGCTAGAGGCCTCTATGGCTACACCTTC. This gives the protein CSARGLYGYTF.

Written as DNA, the CDR3 is TGTGCCAGCAGCGTCGACGGAAGTACTGAAGCTTTCTTT. It specifies CASSVDGSTEAFF. V and J are TRBV5-6 and TRBJ1-1; D ambiguous. The germline gives CDR1 SGHDT, CDR2 YYEEEE. Deletions cut 4 bases from V and 5 bases from J, with 12 bases between. This CDR3 region has 13 residues.

This clonotype was found a few times. The chain carries TRBV20-1 and TRBJ2-5; 9 bases are a match to TRBD1. CDR1 is DFQATT, CDR2 SNEGSKA, per germline (reference sequence). CDR3 length: 16 amino acids. Trimming at V came to 4 bases and at J to 5 bases, leaving 14 bases not matched to a gene. The CDR3 protein is CSATQWGTGLWETQYF. The CDR3 DNA follows: TGCAGTGCTACCCAGTGGGGGACAGGGCTATGGGAGACCCAGTACTTC.

In this sample, this clonotype turned up a few times. Relative to the germline gene, one junction end is altered; a read error may explain this. The chain combines TRBV7-7 with TRBJ2-1; TRBD1 is a possible D gene (6 bases). Judging by the DNA end, TRBJ2-7 fits better; the J call may be wrong. CDR3 length: 17 amino acids. Germline CDR1 reads SSHAT; CDR2 reads FNYEAQ (reference sequence). The CDR3 DNA follows: TGTGCTAGCAGCGCACCCCGGGCTGGGACACCCTACTACGAGCAGTACTTC. Encoded protein: CASSAPRAGTPYYEQYF.

A word on this clonotype: The germline gene is not matched at one end of the junction; a read error may be the cause. This chain connects TRBV4-2 to TRBJ2-1; 7 bases agree with TRBD2. This CDR3 contains 16 residues. The germline V gene encodes CDR1 LGHNA and CDR2 YNFKEQ. The CDR3 here is CASSQGSGASCNEQFF. Written as DNA, the CDR3 is TGTGCCAGCAGCCAGGGAAGCGGGGCCTCCTGCAATGAGCAGTTCTTC.

This clonotype was counted between two and nine times. This chain joins TRBV6-5 and TRBJ2-3, with TRBD1 matching 7 bases. Looked up from germline, CDR1 is MNHEY and CDR2 is SVGAGI. V gave up 1 base and J gave up 6 bases; unmatched junction bases: 7. The length of the CDR3 is 15 residues. The CDR3 sequence: CASSYYQGVEDTQYF. The CDR3 region has the DNA TGTGCCAGCAGTTACTACCAGGGGGTCGAGGATACGCAGTATTTT.

This clonotype occurred once. The V call is TRBV7-9, the J call TRBJ2-7; no firm D call. CDR3 length: 14 amino acids. The V gene lost 1 base and the J gene lost 2 bases, with 9 bases spanning the gap. Germline CDR1 is SEHNR and CDR2 is FQNEAQ (reference sequence). CDR3 bases: TGTGCCAGCAGCTTAGTTCTCCTACCCTACGAGCAGTACTTC. The encoded protein is CASSLVLLPYEQYF.

The CDR3 bases are TGTGCCAGCGGCGGTGTAGCGGGGGGAGGAACAGATACGCAGTATTTT. Protein: CASGGVAGGGTDTQYF. The chain uses TRBV7-2 and TRBJ2-3, with TRBD2 matching 10 bases. The CDR3 consists of 16 residues. V shed 8 bases, J shed 3 bases, and the junction held 11 bases outside the gene matches. The germline V gene has CDR1 SGHTA and CDR2 FQGNSA.

There are a few counts of this clonotype. The chain couples TRBV29-1 to TRBJ1-1; possibly TRBD1 for D (6 bases). Per the germline V gene, CDR1 is SQVTM and CDR2 is ANQGSEA. The ends were cut back, 3 bases at V and 4 bases at J, with 18 bases in the middle. This CDR3 spans 15 amino acids. CDR3 sequence (DNA): TGCAGCGTTGACGTACAGGGTCCGAGGGGCACTGAAGCTTTCTTT. It codes for CSVDVQGPRGTEAFF. Full variable domain (remainder filled in from reference TRBV29-1 and TRBJ1-1): SAVISQKPSRDICQRGTSLTIQCQVDSQVTMMFWYRQQPGQSLTLIATANQGSEATYESGFVIDKFPISRPNLTFSTLTVSNMSPEDSSIYLCSVDVQGPRGTEAFFGQGTRLTVV.

This chain connects TRBV28 to TRBJ2-1; no reliable D call. CDR1 and CDR2 (germline): MDHEN, SYDVKM. Trimming stripped 2 bases from V and 8 bases from J, with 7 bases between. The CDR3 covers 12 residues. CDR3 DNA: TGTGCCAGCAGTTTACTCCACGATGAGCAGTTCTTC. This sequence encodes CASSLLHDEQFF. The full variable domain, in which reference TRBV28 and TRBJ2-1 provide the parts outside the CDR3, is DVKVTQSSRYLVKRTGEKVFLECVQDMDHENMFWYRQDPGLGLRLIYFSYDVKMKEKGDIPEGYSVSREKKERFSLILESASTNQTSMYLCASSLLHDEQFFGPGTRLTVL.

The table lists this clonotype with a few counts. The chain has TRBV7-6 and TRBJ2-7; 7 positions agree with TRBD1. V was pared by 2 bases and J by 2 bases, with 9 bases of the junction left unmatched. Germline-derived CDR1 and CDR2 are SGHVS and FNYEAQ. The CDR3 contains 16 residues. The CDR3 region is CASSLSPGTAAYEQYF. The DNA of the CDR3 is TGTGCCAGCAGCTTATCCCCCGGGACAGCCGCCTACGAGCAGTACTTC.

V and J are TRBV2 and TRBJ2-3; D is ambiguous. In germline, CDR1 is SNHLY, CDR2 FYNNEI. The CDR3 spans 16 residues. Trimming shortened V by 7 bases and J by 2 bases, and 19 bases separated the two germline ends. The DNA of the CDR3 is TGTGCCAGCACACTTGGCCTCACACCTTACACAGATACGCAGTATTTT. Its protein is CASTLGLTPYTDTQYF.

The genes are TRBV29-1 and TRBJ2-3, with TRBD2 matching over 12 bases. CDR3 length equals 15 residues. Per germline, CDR1 SQVTM and CDR2 ANQGSEA. V lost 3 bases to trimming and J lost 4 bases; unmatched junction nucleotides: 5. This CDR3 is CSVEGTSGLADTQYF. In DNA form, the CDR3 reads TGCAGCGTTGAGGGGACTAGCGGGCTCGCAGATACGCAGTATTTT.

The CDR3 DNA sequence: TGTGCCAGCAGGGAGACGGGCCGGAACACTGAAGCTTTCTTT. Its protein is CASRETGRNTEAFF. The chain combines TRBV28 with TRBJ1-1; no clear D. The germline gives CDR1 MDHEN, CDR2 SYDVKM. Trimming cost V 6 bases and J 1 base, with 12 bases left between them. The CDR3 is 14 residues long.

The CDR3 region is CASSQDAATLAKNIQYF. CDR3 coding DNA: TGTGCCAGCAGCCAAGACGCAGCGACCCTAGCCAAAAACATTCAGTACTTC. The J gene is TRBJ2-4, the V gene TRBV3-1; D is uncertain. Deletions cut 0 bases from V and 0 bases from J, with 12 bases between. The CDR3 has 17 residues. Germline V lookup: CDR1 LGHDT, CDR2 YNNKEL (reference sequence). The variable domain in full, completed from reference TRBV3-1 and TRBJ2-4, reads DTAVSQTPKYLVTQMGNDKSIKCEQNLGHDTMYWYKQDSKKFLKIMFSYNNKELIINETVPNRFSPKSPDKAHLNLHINSLELGDSAVYFCASSQDAATLAKNIQYFGAGTRLSVL.

The CDR3 loop reads CASSSPVGDIQYF. In nucleotides, the CDR3 is TGTGCCAGCAGCTCTCCGGTAGGCGACATTCAGTACTTC. This chain joins TRBV9 and TRBJ2-4; D is unclear. Between the trimmed V and J ends, which lost 4 bases and 8 bases, there was a span of 13 bases. This CDR3 comprises 13 residues. From germline, CDR1 is SGDLS and CDR2 YYNGEE. Combining the CDR3 with reference TRBV9 and TRBJ2-4 gives the whole variable domain DSGVTQTPKHLITATGQRVTLRCSPRSGDLSVYWYQQSLDQGLQFLIQYYNGEERAKGNILERFSAQQFPDLHSELNLSSLELGDSALYFCASSSPVGDIQYFGAGTRLSVL.

This clonotype has more than one count but fewer than ten. The V and J genes are TRBV6-5 and TRBJ2-1; D might be TRBD1 (5 bases). With 4 bases removed from V and 4 bases from J, the gap between germline ends came to 17 bases. Per the germline V gene, CDR1 is MNHEY and CDR2 is SVGAGI. The length of the CDR3 is 16 residues. CDR3 coding DNA: TGTGCCAGCAGTTCTTTAGGGGTGCCTCGGTACAATGAGCAGTTCTTC. Translation: CASSSLGVPRYNEQFF.

V gene TRBV5-6 combines with J gene TRBJ2-3; 9 bases fit TRBD1. V gave up 5 bases and J gave up 10 bases; unmatched junction bases: 17. This CDR3 contains 16 residues. Germline CDR1 is SGHDT and CDR2 is YYEEEE. The CDR3, as DNA: TGTGCCAGCAGACGGGACAGGGATCTAATGTGGGATGCGCAGTATTTT. Its protein is CASRRDRDLMWDAQYF.

The chain carries TRBV4-2 and TRBJ1-5; D unclear. V was cut by 0 bases and J by 4 bases, with 4 bases left in between. The CDR3 consists of 13 residues. Per germline, CDR1 LGHNA and CDR2 YNFKEQ. CDR3 sequence reads: CASSQEFNQPQHF. Here the CDR3 DNA reads TGTGCCAGCAGCCAAGAATTTAATCAGCCCCAGCATTTT.